This T cell receptor beta chain stems from a study of blood T cell repertoires in COVID-19. Across the whole study: COVID-19 samples from acute and convalescent phases originated in the United States, Italy and Spain. Sample material is recorded as cDNA or gDNA derived from T cells, B-cell-depleted T cells, or PBMCs.

Authors' data handling: Amplification with reference gene primers provided the estimates of nucleated cell counts. Method: immunoSEQ multiplex PCR; TCRdb's copy keeps in-frame clones and lacks some. V and J calls and clone size follow that table, whereas D and trimming were derived from the DNA. Altogether around 300,000 clones are present, around nine tenths being singletons, with the ten largest covering about 4.7%. The CDR3 is made up of 13 amino acids. Trimming removed 1 base at V and 6 bases at J, with 6 bases between. Germline V gene sequence: CDR1 MDHEN, CDR2 SYDVKM. Those enrolled, adults aged roughly 18 to 90 years, came from some 25 US areas.

The J gene is TRBJ2-2, the V gene TRBV28; D unresolved. The source is a man aged 30 to 45 who had recovered from COVID-19. The sequencing sample was made of PBMCs or T cells enriched from blood (not recorded which). The CDR3 DNA reads TGTGCCAGCAGTTTATCTAGGCCCGGGGAGCTGTTTTTT. It translates to CASSLSRPGELFF.